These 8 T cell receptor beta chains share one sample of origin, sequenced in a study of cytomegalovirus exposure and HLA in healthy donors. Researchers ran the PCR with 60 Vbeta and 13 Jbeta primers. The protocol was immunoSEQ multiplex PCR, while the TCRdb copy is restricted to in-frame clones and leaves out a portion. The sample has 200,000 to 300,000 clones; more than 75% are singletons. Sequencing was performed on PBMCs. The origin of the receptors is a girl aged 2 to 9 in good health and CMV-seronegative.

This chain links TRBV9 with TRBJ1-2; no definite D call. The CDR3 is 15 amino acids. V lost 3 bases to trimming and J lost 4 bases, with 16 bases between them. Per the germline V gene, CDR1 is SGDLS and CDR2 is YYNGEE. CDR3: CASSAGAGYSYGYTF. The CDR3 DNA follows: TGTGCCAGCAGCGCCGGAGCGGGGTACAGCTATGGCTACACCTTC. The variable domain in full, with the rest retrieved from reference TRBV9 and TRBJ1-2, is DSGVTQTPKHLITATGQRVTLRCSPRSGDLSVYWYQQSLDQGLQFLIQYYNGEERAKGNILERFSAQQFPDLHSELNLSSLELGDSALYFCASSAGAGYSYGYTFGSGTRLTVV.

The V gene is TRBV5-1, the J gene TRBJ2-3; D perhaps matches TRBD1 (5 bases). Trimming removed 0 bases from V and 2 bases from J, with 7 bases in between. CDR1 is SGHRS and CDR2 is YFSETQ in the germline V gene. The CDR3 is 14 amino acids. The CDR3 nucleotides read TGCGCCAGCAGCTTGGACAGGAACACAGATACGCAGTATTTT. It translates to CASSLDRNTDTQYF. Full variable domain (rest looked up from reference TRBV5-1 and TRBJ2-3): KAGVTQTPRYLIKTRGQQVTLSCSPISGHRSVSWYQQTPGQGLQFLFEYFSETQRNKGNFPGRFSGRQFSNSRSEMNVSTLELGDSALYLCASSLDRNTDTQYFGPGTRLTVL.

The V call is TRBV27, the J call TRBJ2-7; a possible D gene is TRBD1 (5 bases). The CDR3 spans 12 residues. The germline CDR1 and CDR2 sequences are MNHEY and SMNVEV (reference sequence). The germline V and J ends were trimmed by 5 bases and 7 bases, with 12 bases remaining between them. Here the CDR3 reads CASSKPGWEQYF. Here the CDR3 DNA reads TGTGCCAGCAGTAAGCCAGGGTGGGAGCAGTACTTC.

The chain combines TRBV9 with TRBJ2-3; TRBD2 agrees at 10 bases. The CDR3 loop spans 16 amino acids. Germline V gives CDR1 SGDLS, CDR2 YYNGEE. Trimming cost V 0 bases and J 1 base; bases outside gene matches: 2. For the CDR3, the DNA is TGTGCCAGCAGCGTAGGGGGGACTAGCGGCACAGATACGCAGTATTTT. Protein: CASSVGGTSGTDTQYF.

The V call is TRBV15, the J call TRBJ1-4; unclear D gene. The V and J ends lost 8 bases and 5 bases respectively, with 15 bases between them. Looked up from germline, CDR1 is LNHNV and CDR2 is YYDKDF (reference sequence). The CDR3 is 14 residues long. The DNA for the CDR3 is TGTGCCACCGTAGTCGGAGCGGGGAATGAAAAACTGTTTTTT. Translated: CATVVGAGNEKLFF.

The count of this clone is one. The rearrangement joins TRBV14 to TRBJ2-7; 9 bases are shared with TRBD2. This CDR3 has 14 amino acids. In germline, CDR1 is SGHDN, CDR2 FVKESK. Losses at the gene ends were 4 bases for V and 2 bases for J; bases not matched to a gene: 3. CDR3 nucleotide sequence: TGTGCCAGCAGCCCGGCTAGCGGGGCCTACGAGCAGTACTTC. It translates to CASSPASGAYEQYF.

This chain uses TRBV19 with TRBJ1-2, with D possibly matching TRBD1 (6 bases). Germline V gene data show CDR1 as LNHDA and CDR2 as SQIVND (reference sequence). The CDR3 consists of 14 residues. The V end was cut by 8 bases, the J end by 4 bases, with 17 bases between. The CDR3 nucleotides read TGTGCCAGTGTTTCGGGGGGCGCGACCTATGGCTACACCTTC. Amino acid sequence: CASVSGGATYGYTF.

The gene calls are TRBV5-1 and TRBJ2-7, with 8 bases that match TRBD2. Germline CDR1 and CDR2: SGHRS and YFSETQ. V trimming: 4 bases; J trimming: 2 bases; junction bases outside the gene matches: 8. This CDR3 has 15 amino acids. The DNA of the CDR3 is TGCGCCAGCAGCGCCGGGAGCGGGAGCGCCTACGAGCAGTACTTC. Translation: CASSAGSGSAYEQYF.